This entry concerns a single T cell receptor beta chain. Its antigen is not yet known. Base qualities were left out, and no much larger clone turns up one base away. The record originates from a study of T cell responses to AZD1222 COVID-19 vaccine (dated by TCRdb to about 2021). Notes on the research overall: A total of about 230 trial participants underwent TCR sequencing, of whom about 210 received two doses of AZD1222 and about 26 received two doses of the MenACWY control vaccine. Trial participants were enrolled by age into subgroups of 18-55, 56-69 and 70-plus years, and roughly 160, 29 and 62 TCR-sequenced participants, respectively, were included in these subgroups. The research as a whole found: The 56-69-year group was small, and its depth increase did not reach significance, likely because of low power. Reportedly, close to half of the unique spike-specific TCRs recognized epitopes lying outside the regions that are mutated in the B.1.351 and B.1.1.7 variants. Conclusions about previously exposed vaccinees are limited because only 6 or 7 AZD1222 recipients were SARS-CoV-2 seropositive at baseline. The vaccine-associated CD4 TCRs covered the entire spike protein, and the dominant responses fell in regions 160-218 and 743-854. No day 14 peak-response samples were available, so repertoires were characterized only after the peak T cell response. After two AZD1222 doses, both the breadth and the depth of spike-specific TCRs were significantly higher than at day 0 and than in MenACWY recipients. Participants were mostly white British and included more females than males, and it was suggested by the authors that clonal diversity may have been underestimated.

This specimen's time point label, per the study, means: about 28 days (+/-7) after the second vaccine dose. Because spike-specific TCR depth and breadth did not differ between the two schedules, AZD1222 recipients who got a second dose at roughly 4 weeks were pooled with those who got a second dose at roughly 12 weeks. Samples from vaccinated people were obtained from the UK trials COV001 and COV002, which included a single-blind randomized controlled phase 2/3 trial of AZD1222 (ChAdOx1 nCoV-19) in healthy adults. For TCRbeta chain sequencing, PBMC samples were collected from trial participants at day 0 and at day 28 after the second dose. The CDR3 regions of human TCRbeta chains were analyzed by immunosequencing. Regarding the original processing steps: TCRs in the repertoires were compared against a reference library of SARS-CoV-2-specific TCRs that had been generated with the MIRA antigen-specificity platform. Breadth meant the fraction of unique TCRs that were SARS-CoV-2-associated, whereas depth meant the fraction of total T cells that were SARS-CoV-2-associated. Using the MIRA data, each spike-specific TCR was assigned both to the spike region to which the TCR was reactive and to a CD4 or CD8 class. Log10-transformed breadth and depth values were compared by one-way ANOVA with Sidak's multiple comparisons tests. The table was pulled from immuneACCESS by TCRdb, which kept in-frame rearrangements only. Such tables lose some clones; where checked, under half of the loss comes from unresolved V genes, and the rest has no known cause. V and J calls and clone size are copied from that table; D and trimming were computed from the DNA. This sample holds 100,000 to 150,000 clones; around 90% were observed only once. More than 0.95% of the sample is in the top ten clones.

In the germline V gene, CDR1 corresponds to SGHRS and CDR2 to YFSETQ. The CDR3 spans 13 residues, from the cysteine through the phenylalanine. Solely the CDR3 DNA is kept, with 39 bases framed from the first base. Trimming takes 5 bases off V and 5 bases off J; junction bases not matched to a gene: 4. Source: peripheral blood, taken 28 days after the second AZD1222 dose. The receptor's source is an adult who received the AZD1222 COVID-19 vaccine. This receptor chain uses TRBV5-1 and TRBJ2-5, with 9 bases matching TRBD2. CDR3 protein: CASRNLAGETQYF. DNA sequence: TGCGCCAGCAGGAATCTAGCGGGGGAGACCCAGTACTTC.